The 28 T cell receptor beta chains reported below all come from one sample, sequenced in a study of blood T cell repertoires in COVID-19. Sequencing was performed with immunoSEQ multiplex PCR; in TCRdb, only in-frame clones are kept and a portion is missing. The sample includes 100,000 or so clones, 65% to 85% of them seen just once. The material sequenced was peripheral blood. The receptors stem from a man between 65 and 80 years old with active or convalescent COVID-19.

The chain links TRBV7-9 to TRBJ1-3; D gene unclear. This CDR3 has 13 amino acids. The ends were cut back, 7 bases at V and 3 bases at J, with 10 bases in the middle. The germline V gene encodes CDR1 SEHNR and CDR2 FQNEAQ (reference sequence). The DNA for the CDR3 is TGTGCCAGCACCCTCCTCAGTGGAAACACCATATATTTT. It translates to CASTLLSGNTIYF.

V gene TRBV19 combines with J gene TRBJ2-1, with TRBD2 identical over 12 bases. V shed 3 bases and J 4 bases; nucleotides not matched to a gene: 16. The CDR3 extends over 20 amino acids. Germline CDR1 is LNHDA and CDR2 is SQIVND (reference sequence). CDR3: CASSITPLRLAGDQYNEQFF. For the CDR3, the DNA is TGTGCCAGTAGTATCACTCCCCTCCGACTAGCGGGGGACCAATACAATGAGCAGTTCTTC.

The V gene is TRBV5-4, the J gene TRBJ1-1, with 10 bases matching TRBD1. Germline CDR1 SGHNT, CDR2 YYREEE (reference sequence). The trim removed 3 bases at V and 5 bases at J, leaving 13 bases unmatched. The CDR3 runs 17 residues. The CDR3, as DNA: TGTGCCAGCAGCTCCTCCAGTGACAGGGGGCGTCTTACTGAAGCTTTCTTT. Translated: CASSSSSDRGRLTEAFF.

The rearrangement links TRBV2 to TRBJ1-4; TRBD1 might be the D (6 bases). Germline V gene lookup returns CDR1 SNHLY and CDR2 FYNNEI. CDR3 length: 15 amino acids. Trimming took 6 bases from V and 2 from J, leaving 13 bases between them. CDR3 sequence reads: CASRVTGTTNEKLFF. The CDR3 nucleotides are TGTGCCAGCAGGGTTACAGGGACCACTAATGAAAAACTGTTTTTT.

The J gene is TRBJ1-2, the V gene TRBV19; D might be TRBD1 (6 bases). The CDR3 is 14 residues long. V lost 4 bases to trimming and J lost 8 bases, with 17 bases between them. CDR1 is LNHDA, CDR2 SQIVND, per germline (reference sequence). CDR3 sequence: CASSTRAGAEGYTF. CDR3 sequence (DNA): TGTGCCAGTAGTACCCGTGCAGGGGCGGAAGGCTACACCTTC. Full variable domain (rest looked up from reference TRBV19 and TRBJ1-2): DGGITQSPKYLFRKEGQNVTLSCEQNLNHDAMYWYRQDPGQGLRLIYYSQIVNDFQKGDIAEGYSVSREKKESFPLTVTSAQKNPTAFYLCASSTRAGAEGYTFGSGTRLTVV.

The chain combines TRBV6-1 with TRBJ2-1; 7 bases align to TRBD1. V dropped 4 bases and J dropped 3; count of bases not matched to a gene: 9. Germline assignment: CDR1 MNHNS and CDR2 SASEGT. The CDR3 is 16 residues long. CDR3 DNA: TGTGCCAGCAGTGGCAGCCGGGACAGCCTCTACAATGAGCAGTTCTTC. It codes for CASSGSRDSLYNEQFF.

CDR3 amino acids: CASSTGSQETQYF. The CDR3 coding sequence is TGTGCCAGTAGTACGGGGTCCCAAGAGACCCAGTACTTC. This chain links TRBV19 with TRBJ2-5; D is perhaps TRBD2 (5 bases). This CDR3 has 13 residues. Germline V lookup: CDR1 LNHDA, CDR2 SQIVND (reference sequence). V was clipped by 4 bases and J by 1 base, with 7 bases between them. Complete variable domain (other parts from reference TRBV19 and TRBJ2-5): DGGITQSPKYLFRKEGQNVTLSCEQNLNHDAMYWYRQDPGQGLRLIYYSQIVNDFQKGDIAEGYSVSREKKESFPLTVTSAQKNPTAFYLCASSTGSQETQYFGPGTRLLVL.

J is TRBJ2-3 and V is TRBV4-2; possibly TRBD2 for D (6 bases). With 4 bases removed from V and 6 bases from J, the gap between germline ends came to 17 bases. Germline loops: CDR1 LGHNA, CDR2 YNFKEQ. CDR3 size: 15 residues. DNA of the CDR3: TGTGCCAGCAGCCTATCATACCGCGGGACGGATACGCAGTATTTT. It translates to CASSLSYRGTDTQYF.

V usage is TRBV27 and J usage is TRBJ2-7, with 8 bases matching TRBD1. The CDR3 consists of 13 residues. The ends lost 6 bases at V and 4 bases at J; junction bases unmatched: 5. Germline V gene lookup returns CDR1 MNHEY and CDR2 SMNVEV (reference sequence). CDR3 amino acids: CASRKTGAYEQYF. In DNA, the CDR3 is TGTGCCAGCAGAAAGACAGGGGCTTACGAGCAGTACTTC.

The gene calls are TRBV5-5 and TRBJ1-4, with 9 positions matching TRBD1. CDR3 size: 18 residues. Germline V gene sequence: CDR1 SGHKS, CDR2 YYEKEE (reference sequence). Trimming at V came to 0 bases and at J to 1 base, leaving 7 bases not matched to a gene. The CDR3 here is CASSLAQGTGRTNEKLFF. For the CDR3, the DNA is TGTGCCAGCAGCTTGGCCCAAGGGACAGGGAGAACTAATGAAAAACTGTTTTTT. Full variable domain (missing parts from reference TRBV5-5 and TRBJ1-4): DAGVTQSPTHLIKTRGQQVTLRCSPISGHKSVSWYQQVLGQGPQFIFQYYEKEERGRGNFPDRFSARQFPNYSSELNVNALLLGDSALYLCASSLAQGTGRTNEKLFFGSGTQLSVL.

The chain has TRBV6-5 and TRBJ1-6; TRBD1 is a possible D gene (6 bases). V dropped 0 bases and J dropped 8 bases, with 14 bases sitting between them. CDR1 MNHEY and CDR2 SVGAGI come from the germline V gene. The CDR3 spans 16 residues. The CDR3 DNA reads TGTGCCAGCAGTTACTCGAGTAGGGGGATTTATTCACCCCTCCACTTT. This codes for CASSYSSRGIYSPLHF.

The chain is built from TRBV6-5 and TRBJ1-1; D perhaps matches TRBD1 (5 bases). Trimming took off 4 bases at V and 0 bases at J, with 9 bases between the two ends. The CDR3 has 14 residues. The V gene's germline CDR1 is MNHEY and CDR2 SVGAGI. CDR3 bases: TGTGCCAGCAGTTTCGACAGCATGAACACTGAAGCTTTCTTT. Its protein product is CASSFDSMNTEAFF.

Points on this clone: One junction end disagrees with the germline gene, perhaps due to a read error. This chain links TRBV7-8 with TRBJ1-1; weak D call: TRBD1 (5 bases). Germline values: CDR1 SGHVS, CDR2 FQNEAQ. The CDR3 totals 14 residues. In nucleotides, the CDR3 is TGTGCCAGCAGCTTATGGGCAGGGAACGCTGAAGCTTTCTTT. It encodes CASSLWAGNAEAFF.

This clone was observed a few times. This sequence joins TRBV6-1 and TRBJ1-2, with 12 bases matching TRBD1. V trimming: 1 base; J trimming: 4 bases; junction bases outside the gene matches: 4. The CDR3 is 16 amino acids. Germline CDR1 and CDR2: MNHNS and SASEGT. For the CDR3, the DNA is TGTGCCAGCAGTGAAGTAGGGACAGGGGGCTTCTATGGCTACACCTTC. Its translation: CASSEVGTGGFYGYTF.

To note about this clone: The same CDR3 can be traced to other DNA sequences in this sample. CDR3 DNA: TGTGCCAGTAGCCCCCAGGGTAGCTATGGCTACACCTTC. It translates to CASSPQGSYGYTF. The chain employs TRBV12-3 or TRBV12-4 and TRBJ1-2; D perhaps matches TRBD1 (5 bases). V lost 9 bases and J 4 bases, leaving 15 bases between the germline ends. CDR3 length: 13 residues.

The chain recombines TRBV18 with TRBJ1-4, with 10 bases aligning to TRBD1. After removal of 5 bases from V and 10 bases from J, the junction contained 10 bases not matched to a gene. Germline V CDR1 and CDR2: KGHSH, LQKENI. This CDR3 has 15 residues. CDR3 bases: TGTGCCAGCTCATTAACCGGGACAGGGGAAGGAAAACTGTTTTTT. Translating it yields CASSLTGTGEGKLFF.

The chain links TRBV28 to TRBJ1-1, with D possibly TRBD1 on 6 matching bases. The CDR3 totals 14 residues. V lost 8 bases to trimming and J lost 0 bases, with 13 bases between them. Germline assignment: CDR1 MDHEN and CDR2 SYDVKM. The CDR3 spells CASGAGQMNTEAFF. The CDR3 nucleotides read TGTGCCAGCGGGGCCGGACAGATGAACACTGAAGCTTTCTTT.

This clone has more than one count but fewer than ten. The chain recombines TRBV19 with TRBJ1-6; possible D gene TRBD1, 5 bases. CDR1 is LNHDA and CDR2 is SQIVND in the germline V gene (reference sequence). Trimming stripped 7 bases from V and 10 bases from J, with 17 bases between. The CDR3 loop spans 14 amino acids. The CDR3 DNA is TGTGCCAGTACCCCACCAAACCAGGGCTCACCCCTCCACTTT. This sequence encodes CASTPPNQGSPLHF.

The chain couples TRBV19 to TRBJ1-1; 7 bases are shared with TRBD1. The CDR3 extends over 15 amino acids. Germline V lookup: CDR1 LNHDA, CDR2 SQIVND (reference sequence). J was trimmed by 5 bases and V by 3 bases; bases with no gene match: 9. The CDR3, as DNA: TGTGCCAGTAGTATTTTAGGGGGCGGGATAACTGAAGCTTTCTTT. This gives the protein CASSILGGGITEAFF.

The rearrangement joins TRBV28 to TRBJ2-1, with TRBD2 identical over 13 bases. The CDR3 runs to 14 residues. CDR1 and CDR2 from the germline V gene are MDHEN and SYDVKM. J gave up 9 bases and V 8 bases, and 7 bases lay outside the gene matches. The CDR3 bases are TGTGCCAGCTGGACTAGCGGGGGCTTAAGTGAGCAGTTCTTC. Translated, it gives CASWTSGGLSEQFF.

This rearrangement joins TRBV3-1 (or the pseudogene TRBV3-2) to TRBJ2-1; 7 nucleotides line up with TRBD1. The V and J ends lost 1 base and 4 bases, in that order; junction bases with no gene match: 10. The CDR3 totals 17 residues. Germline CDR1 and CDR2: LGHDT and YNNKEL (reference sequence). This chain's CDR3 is CASSQANRGLGYNEQFF. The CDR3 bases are TGTGCCAGCAGCCAAGCGAATAGGGGGCTAGGGTACAATGAGCAGTTCTTC.

The CDR3 DNA reads TGTGCCAGCAGCCCGGGGGGTTCCGGGTCCGGGGAGCTGTTTTTT. It encodes CASSPGGSGSGELFF. The V gene is TRBV11-3, the J gene TRBJ2-2, with TRBD2 identical over 7 bases. There are 15 residues in the CDR3. Trimming at V came to 5 bases and at J to 6 bases, leaving 9 bases not matched to a gene. CDR1 and CDR2 (germline): SGHNT, YENEEA.

CDR3 region: CASSTLLGPTNTGELFF. For the CDR3, the DNA is TGTGCCAGCAGCACCCTCTTGGGGCCCACGAACACCGGGGAGCTGTTTTTT. The chain couples TRBV7-2 to TRBJ2-2, with D perhaps matching TRBD1 (5 bases). The germline V gene encodes CDR1 SGHTA and CDR2 FQGNSA. V was pared by 5 bases and J by 0 bases, with 16 bases between. The CDR3 consists of 17 residues.

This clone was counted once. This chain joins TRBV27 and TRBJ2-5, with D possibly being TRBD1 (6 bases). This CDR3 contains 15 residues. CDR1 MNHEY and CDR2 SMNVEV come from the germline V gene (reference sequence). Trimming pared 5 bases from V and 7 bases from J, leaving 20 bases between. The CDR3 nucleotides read TGTGCCAGCAGTCGACTCCAGACAGGCTCGGGGACCCAGTACTTC. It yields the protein CASSRLQTGSGTQYF.

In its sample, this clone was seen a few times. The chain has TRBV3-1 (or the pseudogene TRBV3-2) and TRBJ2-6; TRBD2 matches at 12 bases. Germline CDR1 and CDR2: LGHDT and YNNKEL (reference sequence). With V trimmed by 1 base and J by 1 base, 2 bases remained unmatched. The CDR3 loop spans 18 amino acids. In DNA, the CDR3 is TGTGCCAGCAGCCAAGCTAGCGGGGGGGCTTCTGGGGCCAACGTCCTGACTTTC. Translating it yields CASSQASGGASGANVLTF.

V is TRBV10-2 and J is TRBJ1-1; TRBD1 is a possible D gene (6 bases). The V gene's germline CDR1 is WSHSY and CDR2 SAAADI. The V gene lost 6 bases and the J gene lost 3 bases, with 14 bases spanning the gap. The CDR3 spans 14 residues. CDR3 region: CASRKGVQDTEAFF. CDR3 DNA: TGCGCCAGCAGAAAGGGGGTACAGGACACTGAAGCTTTCTTT.

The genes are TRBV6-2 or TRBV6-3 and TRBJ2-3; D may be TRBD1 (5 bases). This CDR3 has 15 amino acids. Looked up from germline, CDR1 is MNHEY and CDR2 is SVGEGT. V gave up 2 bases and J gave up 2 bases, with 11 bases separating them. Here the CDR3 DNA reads TGTGCCAGCAGTTACAGGGGCAGGGACACAGATACGCAGTATTTT. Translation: CASSYRGRDTDTQYF.

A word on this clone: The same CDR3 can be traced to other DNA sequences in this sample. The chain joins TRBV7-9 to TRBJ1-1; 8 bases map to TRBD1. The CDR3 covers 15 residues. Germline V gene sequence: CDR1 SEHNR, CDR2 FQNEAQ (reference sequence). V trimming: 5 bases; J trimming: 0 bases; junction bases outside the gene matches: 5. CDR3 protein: CASSPGTGVNTEAFF. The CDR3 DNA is TGTGCCAGCAGCCCAGGGACAGGCGTGAACACTGAAGCTTTCTTT.